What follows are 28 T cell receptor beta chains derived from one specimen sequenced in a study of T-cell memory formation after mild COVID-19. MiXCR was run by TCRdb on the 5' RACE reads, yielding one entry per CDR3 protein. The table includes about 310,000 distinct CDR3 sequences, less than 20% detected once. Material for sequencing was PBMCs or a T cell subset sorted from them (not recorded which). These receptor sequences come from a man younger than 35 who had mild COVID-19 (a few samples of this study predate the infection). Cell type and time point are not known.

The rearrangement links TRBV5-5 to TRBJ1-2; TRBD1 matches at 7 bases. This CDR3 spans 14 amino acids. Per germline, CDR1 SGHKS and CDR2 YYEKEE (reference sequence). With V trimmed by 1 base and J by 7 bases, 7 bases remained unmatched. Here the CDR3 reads CASSLNQGGPGYTF. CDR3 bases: TGTGCCAGCAGCTTGAACCAGGGGGGGCCTGGCTACACCTTC.

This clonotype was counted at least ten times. CDR3 loop: CASSLDVNQPQHF. In DNA form, the CDR3 reads TGTGCCAGCAGCTTAGATGTCAATCAGCCCCAGCATTTT. The rearrangement uses TRBV7-2 and TRBJ1-5; D gene ambiguous. The V and J ends lost 1 base and 3 bases respectively, with 4 bases between them. The CDR3 sequence is 13 residues long. Germline CDR1 SGHTA, CDR2 FQGNSA.

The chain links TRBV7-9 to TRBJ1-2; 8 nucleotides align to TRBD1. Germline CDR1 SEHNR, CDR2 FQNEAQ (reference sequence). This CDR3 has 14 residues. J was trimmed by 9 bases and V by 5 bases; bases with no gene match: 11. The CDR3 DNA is TGTGCCAGCAGCCCGACAGGGGCGTCTTTTAGCTACACCTTC. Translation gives CASSPTGASFSYTF.

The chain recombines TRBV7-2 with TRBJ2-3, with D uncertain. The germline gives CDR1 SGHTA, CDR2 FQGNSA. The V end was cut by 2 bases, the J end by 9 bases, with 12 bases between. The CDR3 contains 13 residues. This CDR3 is CASSLNIVQTQYF. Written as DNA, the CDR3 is TGTGCCAGCAGCTTAAATATAGTTCAGACGCAGTATTTT.

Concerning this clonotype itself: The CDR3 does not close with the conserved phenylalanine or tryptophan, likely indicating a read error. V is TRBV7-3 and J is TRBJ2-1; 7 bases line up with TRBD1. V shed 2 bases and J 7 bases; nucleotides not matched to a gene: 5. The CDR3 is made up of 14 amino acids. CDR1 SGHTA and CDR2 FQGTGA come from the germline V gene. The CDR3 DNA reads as TGTGCCAGCAGCTTACTTACGACAGGGAATGAGCAGTTCTTA. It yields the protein CASSLLTTGNEQFL.

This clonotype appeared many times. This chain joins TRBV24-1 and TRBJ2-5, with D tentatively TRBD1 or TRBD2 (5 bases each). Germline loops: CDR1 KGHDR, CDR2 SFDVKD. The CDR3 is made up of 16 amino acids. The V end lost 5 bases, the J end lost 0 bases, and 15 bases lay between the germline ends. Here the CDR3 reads CATSAPGGPYQETQYF. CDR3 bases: TGTGCCACCAGTGCTCCTGGGGGACCCTACCAAGAGACCCAGTACTTC.

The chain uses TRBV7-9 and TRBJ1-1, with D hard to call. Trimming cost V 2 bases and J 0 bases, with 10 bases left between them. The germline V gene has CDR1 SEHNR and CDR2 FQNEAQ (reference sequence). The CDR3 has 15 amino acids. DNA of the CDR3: TGTGCCAGCAGCTTACAGCCCGTCCTGAACACTGAAGCTTTCTTT. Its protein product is CASSLQPVLNTEAFF.

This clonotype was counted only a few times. The CDR3 coding sequence is TGCGCCAGCAGCTTGGGACTCATGGCAGATACGCAGTATTTT. This encodes CASSLGLMADTQYF. The chain carries TRBV5-1 and TRBJ2-3, with D unresolved. Between the trimmed V and J ends, which lost 0 bases and 4 bases, there was a span of 9 bases. CDR3 length: 14 amino acids. CDR1 SGHRS and CDR2 YFSETQ come from the germline V gene.

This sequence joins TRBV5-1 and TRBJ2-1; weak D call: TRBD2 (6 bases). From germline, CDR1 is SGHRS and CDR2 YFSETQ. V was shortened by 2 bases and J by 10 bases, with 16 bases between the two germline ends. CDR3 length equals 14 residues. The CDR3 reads CASSFDSGIREQFF. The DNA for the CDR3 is TGCGCCAGCAGCTTTGATAGCGGAATTCGGGAGCAGTTCTTC.

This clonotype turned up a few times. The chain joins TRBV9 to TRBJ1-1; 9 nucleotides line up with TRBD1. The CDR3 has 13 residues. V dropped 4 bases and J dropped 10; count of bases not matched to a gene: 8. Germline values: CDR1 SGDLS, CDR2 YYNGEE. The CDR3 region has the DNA TGTGCCAGCAGCCAAACAGGGGGCGGGAGAGCTTTCTTT. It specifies CASSQTGGGRAFF.

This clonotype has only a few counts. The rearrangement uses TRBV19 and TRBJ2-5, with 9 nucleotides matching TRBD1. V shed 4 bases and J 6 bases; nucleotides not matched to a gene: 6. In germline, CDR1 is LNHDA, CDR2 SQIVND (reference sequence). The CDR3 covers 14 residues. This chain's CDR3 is CASSTGTGTKTQYF. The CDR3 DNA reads TGTGCCAGTAGTACCGGGACAGGGACAAAGACCCAGTACTTC.

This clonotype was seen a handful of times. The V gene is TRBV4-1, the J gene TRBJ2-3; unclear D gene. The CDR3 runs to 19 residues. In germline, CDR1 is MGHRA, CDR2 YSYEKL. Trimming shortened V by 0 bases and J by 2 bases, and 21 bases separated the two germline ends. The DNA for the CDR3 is TGCGCCAGCAGCCAAGAACAGCCCGCCGAAACCGCCCTCACAGATACGCAGTATTTT. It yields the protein CASSQEQPAETALTDTQYF.

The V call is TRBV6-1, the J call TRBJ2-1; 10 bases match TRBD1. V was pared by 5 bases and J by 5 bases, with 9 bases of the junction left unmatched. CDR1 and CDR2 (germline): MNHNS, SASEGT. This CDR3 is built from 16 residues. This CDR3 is CASSTDRGTPHNEQFF. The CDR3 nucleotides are TGTGCCAGCAGTACGGACAGGGGGACTCCACACAATGAGCAGTTCTTC.

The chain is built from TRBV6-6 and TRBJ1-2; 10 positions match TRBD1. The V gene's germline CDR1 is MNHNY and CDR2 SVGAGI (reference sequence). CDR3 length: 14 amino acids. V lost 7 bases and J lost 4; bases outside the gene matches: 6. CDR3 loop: CASTPDRGSYGYTF. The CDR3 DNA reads TGTGCCAGCACCCCGGACAGGGGGAGCTATGGCTACACCTTC.

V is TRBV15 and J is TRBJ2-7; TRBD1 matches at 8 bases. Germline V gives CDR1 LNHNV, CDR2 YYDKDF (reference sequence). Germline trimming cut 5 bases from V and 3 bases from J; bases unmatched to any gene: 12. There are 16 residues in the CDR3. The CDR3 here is CATSGRSGTGDYEQYV. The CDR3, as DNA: TGTGCCACCAGCGGGCGGTCCGGGACAGGAGACTACGAGCAGTACGTC.

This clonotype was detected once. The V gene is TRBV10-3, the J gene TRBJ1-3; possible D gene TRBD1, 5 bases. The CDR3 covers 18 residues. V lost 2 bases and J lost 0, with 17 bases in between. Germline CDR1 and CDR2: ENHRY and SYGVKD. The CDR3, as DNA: TGTGCCATCAGTGAGGAGACAGAGACCTTTTTCTCTGGAAACACCATATATTTT. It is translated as CAISEETETFFSGNTIYF.

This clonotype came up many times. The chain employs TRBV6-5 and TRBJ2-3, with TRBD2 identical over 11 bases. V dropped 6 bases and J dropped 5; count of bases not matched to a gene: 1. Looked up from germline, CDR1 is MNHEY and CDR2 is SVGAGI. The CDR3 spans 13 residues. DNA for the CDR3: TGTGCCAGCAGGGGACTAGCGGTAGATACGCAGTATTTT. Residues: CASRGLAVDTQYF.

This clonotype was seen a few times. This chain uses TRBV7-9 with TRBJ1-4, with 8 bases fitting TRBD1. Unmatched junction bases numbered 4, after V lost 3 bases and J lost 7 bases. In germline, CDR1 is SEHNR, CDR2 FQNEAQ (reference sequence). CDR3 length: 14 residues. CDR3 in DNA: TGTGCCAGCAGCTTGGGGACAGGACCTGAAAAACTGTTTTTT. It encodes CASSLGTGPEKLFF.

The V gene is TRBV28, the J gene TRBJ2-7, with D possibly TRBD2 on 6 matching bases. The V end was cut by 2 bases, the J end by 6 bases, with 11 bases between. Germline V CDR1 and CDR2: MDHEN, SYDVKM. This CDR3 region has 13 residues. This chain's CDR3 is CASSLVTSSEQYF. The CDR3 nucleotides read TGTGCCAGCAGTTTAGTAACTAGCTCCGAGCAGTACTTC.

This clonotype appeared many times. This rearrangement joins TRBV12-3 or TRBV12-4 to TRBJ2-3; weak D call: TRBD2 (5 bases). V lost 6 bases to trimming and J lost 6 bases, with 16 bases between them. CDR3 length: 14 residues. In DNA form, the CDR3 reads TGTGCCAGCAGCCCAACTAGTGGTTCCGATACGCAGTATTTT. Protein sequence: CASSPTSGSDTQYF.

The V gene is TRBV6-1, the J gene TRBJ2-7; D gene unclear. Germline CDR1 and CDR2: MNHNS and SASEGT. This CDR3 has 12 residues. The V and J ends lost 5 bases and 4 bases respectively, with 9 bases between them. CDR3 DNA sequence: TGTGCCAGCAGTTACCCGGGTTACGAGCAGTACGTC. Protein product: CASSYPGYEQYV.

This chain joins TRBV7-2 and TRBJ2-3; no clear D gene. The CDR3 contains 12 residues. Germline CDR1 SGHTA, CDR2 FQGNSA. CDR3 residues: CAVLGPADTQYF. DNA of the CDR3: TGTGCGGTATTGGGTCCCGCAGATACGCAGTATTTT.

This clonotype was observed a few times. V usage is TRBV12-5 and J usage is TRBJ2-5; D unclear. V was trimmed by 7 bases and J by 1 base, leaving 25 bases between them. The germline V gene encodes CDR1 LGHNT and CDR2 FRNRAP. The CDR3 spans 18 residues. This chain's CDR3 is CASDLPSVREPSQETQYF. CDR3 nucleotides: TGTGCTAGTGACCTACCATCCGTGAGAGAGCCGAGCCAAGAGACCCAGTACTTC.

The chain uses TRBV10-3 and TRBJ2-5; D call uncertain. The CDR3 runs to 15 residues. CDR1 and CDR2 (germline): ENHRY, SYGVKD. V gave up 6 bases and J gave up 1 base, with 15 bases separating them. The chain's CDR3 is CAIRRGPEGQETQYF. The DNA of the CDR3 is TGTGCCATCAGACGTGGCCCCGAAGGCCAAGAGACCCAGTACTTC.

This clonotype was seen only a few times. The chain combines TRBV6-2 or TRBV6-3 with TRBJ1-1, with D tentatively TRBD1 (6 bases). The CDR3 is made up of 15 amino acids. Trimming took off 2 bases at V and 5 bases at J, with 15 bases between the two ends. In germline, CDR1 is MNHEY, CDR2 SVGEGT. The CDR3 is CASSYADSFWTEAFF. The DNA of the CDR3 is TGTGCCAGCAGTTACGCGGACAGCTTCTGGACTGAAGCTTTCTTT.

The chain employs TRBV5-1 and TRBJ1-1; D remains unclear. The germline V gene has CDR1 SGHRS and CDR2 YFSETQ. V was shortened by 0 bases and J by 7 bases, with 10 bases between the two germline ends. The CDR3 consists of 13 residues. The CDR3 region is CASSLGQGHEAFF. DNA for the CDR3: TGCGCCAGCAGCTTGGGACAAGGGCATGAAGCTTTCTTT.

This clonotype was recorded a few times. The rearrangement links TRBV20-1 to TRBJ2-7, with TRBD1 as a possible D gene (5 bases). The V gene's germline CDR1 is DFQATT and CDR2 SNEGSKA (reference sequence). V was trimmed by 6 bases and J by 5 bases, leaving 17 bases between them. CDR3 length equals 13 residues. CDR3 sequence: CSAKPTEINEQYF. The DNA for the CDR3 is TGCAGTGCAAAACCGACAGAAATCAACGAGCAGTACTTC.

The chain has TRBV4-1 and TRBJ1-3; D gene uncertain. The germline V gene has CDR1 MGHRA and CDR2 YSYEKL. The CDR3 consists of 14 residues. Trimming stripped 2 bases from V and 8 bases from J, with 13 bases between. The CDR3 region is CASSQSPAGHTIYF. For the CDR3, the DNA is TGCGCCAGCAGCCAAAGCCCGGCCGGGCACACCATATATTTT.